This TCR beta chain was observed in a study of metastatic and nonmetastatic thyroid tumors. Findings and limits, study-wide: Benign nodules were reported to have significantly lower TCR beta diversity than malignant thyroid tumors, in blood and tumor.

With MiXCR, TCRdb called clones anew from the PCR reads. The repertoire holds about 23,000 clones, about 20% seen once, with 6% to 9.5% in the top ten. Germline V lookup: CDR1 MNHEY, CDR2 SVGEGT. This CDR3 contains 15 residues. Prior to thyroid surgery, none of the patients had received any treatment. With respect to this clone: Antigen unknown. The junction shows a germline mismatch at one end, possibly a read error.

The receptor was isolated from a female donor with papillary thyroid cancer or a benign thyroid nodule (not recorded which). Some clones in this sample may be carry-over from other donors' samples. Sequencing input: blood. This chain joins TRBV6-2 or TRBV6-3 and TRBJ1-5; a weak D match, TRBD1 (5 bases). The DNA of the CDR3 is TGTGCCAGCAGTTATTGGGACGGTGGCAATCAGCACCAGCATTTT. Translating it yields CASSYWDGGNQHQHF.